Each of the 12 T cell receptor beta chains below was sequenced from the same sample in a study of shared clonotypes between healthy human individuals. Sequencing used immunoSEQ multiplex PCR; TCRdb keeps in-frame clones, though not all of them. The sample comprises roughly 720,000 clones, about 90% of which are singletons, and less than 40% rests with the top ten. Sample: memory CD8+ T cells from PBMCs. Subset noted: CD45RO+ cells pooled with CCR7-negative TemRA cells. Receptors were obtained from a man aged 18 to 29 in good health. Some clones in this sample may be carry-over from other donors' samples.

V gene TRBV12-1 combines with J gene TRBJ2-6; the table's D gene call, TRBD1, was not cross checked with the DNA. TRBV12-1 is shown as a pseudogene. CDR3 length: 16 amino acids. This CDR3 reads CASSSVTGPGANVLTF. The DNA for the CDR3 is TGTGCCAGCAGCTCGGTGACAGGGCCTGGGGCCAACGTCCTGACTTTC.

The chain uses TRBV7-8 and TRBJ2-7; 8 nucleotides agree with TRBD2. V lost 5 bases to trimming and J lost 3 bases; unmatched junction nucleotides: 6. Germline CDR1 reads SGHVS; CDR2 reads FQNEAQ. This CDR3 spans 14 amino acids. The chain's CDR3 is CASSTGGGLYEQYF. Here the CDR3 DNA reads TGTGCCAGCAGCACCGGGGGGGGACTCTACGAGCAGTACTTC.

As to this clone: Mismatch with germline at one junction end may stem from a read error. This sequence joins TRBV6-1 and TRBJ2-7; 12 bases fit TRBD2. Germline V lookup: CDR1 MNHNS, CDR2 SASEGT. This CDR3 is built from 16 residues. This CDR3 is CAISEPWTSGDYEQYF. CDR3 nucleotides: TGTGCCATCAGTGAGCCCTGGACTAGCGGGGATTACGAGCAGTACTTC.

The CDR3 DNA reads as TGTGCCAGCAGCATAACTAGCGGGAGACTCTACGAGCAGTACTTC. This encodes CASSITSGRLYEQYF. V usage is TRBV28 and J usage is TRBJ2-7, with 11 bases aligning to TRBD2. CDR1 is MDHEN, CDR2 SYDVKM, per germline. V lost 6 bases, J lost 3 bases, and 7 bases stayed unmatched. The CDR3 runs 15 residues.

DNA for the CDR3: TGTGCCAGCAGCCAAGGGGTCCGAGGCAATGAGCAGTTCTTC. It yields the protein CASSQGVRGNEQFF. The rearrangement joins TRBV9 to TRBJ2-1; possible D gene TRBD1, 5 bases. The V and J ends lost 4 bases and 6 bases respectively, with 14 bases between them. CDR3 size: 14 residues. From germline, CDR1 is SGDLS and CDR2 YYNGEE.

The J gene is TRBJ2-1, the V gene TRBV7-6; D is undetermined. The V gene lost 0 bases and the J gene lost 3 bases, with 3 bases spanning the gap. The CDR3 is 13 residues long. CDR1 is SGHVS and CDR2 is FNYEAQ in the germline V gene. Here the CDR3 DNA reads TGTGCCAGCAGCTTAGCGAACTACAATGAGCAGTTCTTC. This gives the protein CASSLANYNEQFF. Full variable domain (rest looked up from reference TRBV7-6 and TRBJ2-1): GAGVSQSPRYKVTKRGQDVALRCDPISGHVSLYWYRQALGQGPEFLTYFNYEAQQDKSGLPNDRFSAERPEGSISTLTIQRTEQRDSAMYRCASSLANYNEQFFGPGTRLTVL.

This chain connects TRBV28 to TRBJ1-1; unclear D gene. The CDR3 is made up of 16 amino acids. The V gene's germline CDR1 is MDHEN and CDR2 SYDVKM. V was trimmed by 3 bases and J by 6 bases, leaving 20 bases between them. CDR3 in amino acids: CASSFWENLKGPEAFF. Written as DNA, the CDR3 is TGTGCCAGCAGTTTTTGGGAAAATCTGAAGGGCCCTGAAGCTTTCTTT.

V usage is TRBV28 and J usage is TRBJ1-4; 7 bases align to TRBD1. Germline CDR1 MDHEN, CDR2 SYDVKM. The CDR3 length is 17 residues. The V and J ends lost 4 bases and 2 bases, in that order; junction bases with no gene match: 10. The CDR3, as DNA: TGTGCCAGCAGTTGGGGACAGTATTTGGGTACTAATGAAAAACTGTTTTTT. Translation: CASSWGQYLGTNEKLFF.

In the case of this clone: The sample carries other DNA sequences with the same CDR3. The rearrangement joins TRBV27 to TRBJ1-5; D is perhaps TRBD1 (5 bases). Trimming stripped 4 bases from V and 4 bases from J, with 11 bases between. Germline V lookup: CDR1 MNHEY, CDR2 SMNVEV (reference sequence). This CDR3 comprises 14 residues. CDR3 sequence reads: CASSYRGGNQPQHF. CDR3 DNA: TGTGCCAGCAGTTATAGGGGCGGGAATCAGCCCCAGCATTTT.

This chain uses TRBV6-4 with TRBJ2-7, with 10 bases lining up with TRBD1. Germline trimming cut 7 bases from V and 2 bases from J; bases unmatched to any gene: 5. Germline CDR1 MRHNA, CDR2 SNTAGT. The CDR3 covers 14 residues. The CDR3 DNA follows: TGTGCCAGCATGGGGACAGGGGTTACCTACGAGCAGTACTTC. It is translated as CASMGTGVTYEQYF.

The chain employs TRBV7-9 and TRBJ2-1; D perhaps matches TRBD2 (5 bases). Between the trimmed V and J ends, which lost 6 bases and 2 bases, there was a span of 11 bases. This CDR3 comprises 14 residues. The germline gives CDR1 SEHNR, CDR2 FQNEAQ (reference sequence). The CDR3 bases are TGTGCCAGCAGGGTCTTAGCGACCTACAATGAGCAGTTCTTC. This gives the protein CASRVLATYNEQFF.

The chain joins TRBV10-1 to TRBJ1-1; the D gene is possibly TRBD1 (5 bases). With 8 bases removed from V and 0 bases from J, the gap between germline ends came to 19 bases. This CDR3 contains 16 residues. Germline V lookup: CDR1 WNHNN, CDR2 SYGVQD (reference sequence). The CDR3 loop is CASSLTRGVMNTEAFF. The CDR3, as DNA: TGCGCCAGCTCCCTTACAAGAGGGGTCATGAACACTGAAGCTTTCTTT.